This TCR beta chain was identified in a study of PD-L1 blockade in urothelial cancer. Study as a whole: The patients first took atezolizumab in about 2014, receiving 1,200 mg intravenously every 3 weeks. About 85% of the roughly 29 patients were men who had bladder-origin urothelial cancer.

This clone was seen more than once but under ten times. Between the trimmed V and J ends, which lost 1 base and 3 bases, there was a span of 9 bases. The germline CDR1 and CDR2 sequences are KGHSH and LQKENI. The CDR3 totals 14 residues. Sequenced by immunoSEQ multiplex PCR; TCRdb stores in-frame clones only, minus some. The sample has roughly 91,000 clones; about 83% are singletons. Documented time point: pretreatment peripheral blood. Metastatic or locally advanced urothelial carcinoma was present in the patients. This sequence originates from a man in his 60s with urothelial cancer. Source: PBMCs, taken around atezolizumab (anti-PD-L1) treatment. The chain combines TRBV18 with TRBJ1-2, with D tentatively TRBD1 (5 bases). CDR3 sequence reads: CASSPQRGDYGYTF. The CDR3 region has the DNA TGTGCCAGCTCACCACAAAGGGGTGACTATGGCTACACCTTC.